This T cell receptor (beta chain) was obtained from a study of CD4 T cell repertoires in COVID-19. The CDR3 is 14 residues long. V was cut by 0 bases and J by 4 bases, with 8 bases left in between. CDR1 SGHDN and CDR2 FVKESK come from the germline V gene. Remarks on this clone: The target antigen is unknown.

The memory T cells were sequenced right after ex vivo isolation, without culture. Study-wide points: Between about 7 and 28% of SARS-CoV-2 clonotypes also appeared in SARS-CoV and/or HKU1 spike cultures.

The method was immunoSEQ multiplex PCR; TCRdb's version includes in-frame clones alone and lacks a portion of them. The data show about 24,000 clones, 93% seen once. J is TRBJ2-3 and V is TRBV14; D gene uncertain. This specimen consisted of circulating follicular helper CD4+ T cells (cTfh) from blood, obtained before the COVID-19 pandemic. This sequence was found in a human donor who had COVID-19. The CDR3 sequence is CASSQDLGADTQYF. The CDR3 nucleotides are TGTGCCAGCAGCCAAGACTTGGGCGCAGATACGCAGTATTTT.